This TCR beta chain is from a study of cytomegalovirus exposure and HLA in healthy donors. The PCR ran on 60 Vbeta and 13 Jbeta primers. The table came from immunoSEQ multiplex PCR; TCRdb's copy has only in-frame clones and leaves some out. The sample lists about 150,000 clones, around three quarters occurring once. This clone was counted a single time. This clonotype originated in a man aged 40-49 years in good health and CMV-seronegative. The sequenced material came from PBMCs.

The CDR3 DNA is TGTGCCACAGCCTCCGGGAGTTGGTACGAGCAGTACGTC. The encoded protein is CATASGSWYEQYV. This sequence joins TRBV10-3 and TRBJ2-7, with TRBD2 as a possible D gene (6 bases). Trimming cost V 10 bases and J 4 bases, with 17 bases left between them. The CDR3 extends over 13 amino acids. Germline CDR1 reads ENHRY; CDR2 reads SYGVKD.